This TCR beta chain was observed in a study of shared clonotypes between healthy human individuals. For the study at large: Researchers assigned three CD4 naive, three CD4 memory, two CD8 naive and one CD8 memory plate to each donor.

Genomic DNA from each subset was divided evenly over several immunoSEQ plates. Assay: immunoSEQ multiplex PCR; the TCRdb copy retains only in-frame clones and omits some. The sample holds 300,000 or so clones, approximately 74% seen once. CDR1 and CDR2 from the germline V gene are SEHNR and FQNEAQ (reference sequence). The length of the CDR3 is 15 residues. Deletions cut 1 base from V and 5 bases from J, with 14 bases between. The sequence came from a man in his thirties or forties in good health. The chain couples TRBV7-9 to TRBJ2-5, with D perhaps matching TRBD1 (5 bases). The sequencing sample was made of memory CD4+ T cells sorted from blood. As to subset: CD45RA-negative fraction. CDR3 bases: TGTGCCAGCAGCTTAGGTGACAGAGATGGGGAGACCCAGTACTTC. Residues: CASSLGDRDGETQYF.